These T cell receptor beta chains were read from a single sample in a study of T cell repertoires in cytomegalovirus infection. TCRdb recomputed calls from the reads with MiXCR, one row per CDR3 protein. This sample has about a million distinct CDR3 sequences, with about a third found just once. No antigens are known for them. The sequences come from cultured CD8+ T cells from PBMCs, collected from culture after CMV antigen stimulation. These receptors all stem from a human donor in good health (CMV status not recorded). Some clones in this sample may be carry-over from other donors' samples. CDR3s include the opening cysteine and the closing phenylalanine or tryptophan. Each record gives: V gene, clone size, J gene, D gene, CDR3 DNA, CDR3 protein. The D gene is left open where the match is weak. Clone size is given for some rows only: seen once, a few or many times, or a class if the clone is expanded.

TRBV6-1	NA	TRBJ1-6	NA	TGTGCCAGCAGTGAGGGGGACCGCGATAATTCACCCCTCCACTTT	CASSEGDRDNSPLHF
TRBV6-6	NA	TRBJ2-3	TRBD2	TGTGCCAGCAACAAATTCTCGGGGGGGGGGGGCACAGATACGCAGTATTTT	CASNKFSGGGGTDTQYF
TRBV7-2	many	TRBJ2-3	TRBD2	TGTGCCAGCAGCTCCGGACTAGCGGGGGGAATCACAGATACGCAGTATTTT	CASSSGLAGGITDTQYF
TRBV9	NA	TRBJ1-5	NA	TGTGCCAGCAGTGTCGGGGGAGATAGCAATCAGCCCCAGCATTTT	CASSVGGDSNQPQHF
TRBV7-2	many	TRBJ1-5	TRBD1	TGTGCCAGCAGCTTATACAGGGGGGTTGATCAGCCCCAGCATTTT	CASSLYRGVDQPQHF
TRBV15	NA	TRBJ2-5	TRBD1	TGTGCCACCAGCAGAATCGGGACAGCTGACTTATACCAAGAGACCCAGTACTTC	CATSRIGTADLYQETQYF
TRBV5-6	NA	TRBJ2-5	NA	TGTGCCAGCAGCTTGAGCAGGGGGGATTTCTTCCAAGAGACCCAGTACTTC	CASSLSRGDFFQETQYF
TRBV5-6	NA	TRBJ2-7	TRBD2	TGTGCCAGCAGCTTGGCCGAAGGACTAGCGGTATTCGAGCAGTACTTC	CASSLAEGLAVFEQYF
TRBV2	NA	TRBJ1-1	TRBD1	TGTGCCAGCAGTGACCACAGGGGGCGCGTGAACACTGAAGCTTTCTTT	CASSDHRGRVNTEAFF
TRBV6-6	NA	TRBJ1-5	TRBD1	TGTGCCAGCGGACAGGGGTCCGGGAGCAATCAGCCCCAGCATTTT	CASGQGSGSNQPQHF
TRBV7-9	NA	TRBJ2-1	TRBD1	TGTGCCAGCACCTTACGTACCGGGACAGCTTACAATGAGCAGTTCTTC	CASTLRTGTAYNEQFF
TRBV7-8	many	TRBJ2-1	NA	TGTGCCAGCACCCGTTCCCTCAATGAGCAGTTCTTC	CASTRSLNEQFF
TRBV4-1	NA	TRBJ2-1	TRBD2	TGCGCCAGCAGCCAAGTTACAGGAGTAGCGGGGGGACACAATGAGCAGTTCTTC	CASSQVTGVAGGHNEQFF
TRBV28	NA	TRBJ2-1	TRBD1	TGTGCCAGCAGCACCAGTTGGGCCAGGGGGCGTAATGAGCAGTTCTTC	CASSTSWARGRNEQFF
TRBV15	once	TRBJ1-6	NA	TGTGTCACCAGCAAAGGGGAGAGCTCCTATAATTCACCCCTCCACTTT	CVTSKGESSYNSPLHF
TRBV2	NA	TRBJ2-7	TRBD2	TGTGCCAGCCGGGGGGGCCGCGACGAGCAGTACTTC	CASRGGRDEQYF
TRBV4-1	NA	TRBJ2-2	NA	TGCGCCAGCAGCCCGTTGGACAGCCCGAACACCGGGGAGCTGTTTTTT	CASSPLDSPNTGELFF
TRBV19	NA	TRBJ1-2	NA	TGTGCCAGTAGTGTACCGGGCGGACCTTATGGCTACACCTTC	CASSVPGGPYGYTF
TRBV5-1	NA	TRBJ1-2	TRBD1	TGCGCCAGCAGCCTCCGGACAGGGGGCGCGTTAGACTATGGCTACACCTTC	CASSLRTGGALDYGYTF
TRBV7-6	NA	TRBJ1-4	NA	TGTGTCAGCAGCTTAGGATGGGGGGCCACTTCGCAAGAAAAACTGTTTTTT	CVSSLGWGATSQEKLFF
TRBV20-1	few	TRBJ2-1	TRBD2	TGCAGTGCTAGCCGGCCCCGGGACTACCTGAACAATGAGCAGTTCTTC	CSASRPRDYLNNEQFF
TRBV6-5	NA	TRBJ2-7	TRBD1	TGTGCCAGCAGCTTTGACCGGGACAGGGTCAACGAGCAGTACTTC	CASSFDRDRVNEQYF
TRBV12-3/TRBV12-4	NA	TRBJ2-6	NA	TGTGCCAGCAGTTTGATGCAGGGACTTTACTCTGGGGCCAACGTCCTGACTTTC	CASSLMQGLYSGANVLTF
TRBV6-1	NA	TRBJ2-2	NA	TGTGCCAGCGGAGAGACTTTTGGGGGGGAGCTGTTTTTT	CASGETFGGELFF
TRBV7-8	many	TRBJ2-5	NA	TGTGCCAGCAGCTACCGGCGGGACAAAGAGACCCAGTACTTC	CASSYRRDKETQYF
TRBV14	NA	TRBJ2-1	TRBD1	TGTGCCAGCAGGACCGGGACAGGGTTGAGGTTCTTC	CASRTGTGLRFF
TRBV28	few	TRBJ2-5	TRBD1	TGTGCCAGCAGACACAGGGGAAGAGAACTCGGGGAGACCCAGTACTTC	CASRHRGRELGETQYF
TRBV9	NA	TRBJ2-3	TRBD1	TGTGCCAGCAGCGTCCCTACGACAGGGGGGAGCACAGATACGCAGTATTTT	CASSVPTTGGSTDTQYF
TRBV28	NA	TRBJ2-3	NA	TGTGCCAGCAGTTTAGACAGCCTCACAGATACGCAGTATTTT	CASSLDSLTDTQYF
TRBV25-1	NA	TRBJ2-2	TRBD2	TGTGCCAGCAGTGAAGCCCTAGCGGGGATATCCGGGGAGCTGTTTTTT	CASSEALAGISGELFF
TRBV7-4	NA	TRBJ1-2	NA	TGTGCCAGCATCCCGGCCGGGCCACCGCTCTTGGATGGCTACACCTTC	CASIPAGPPLLDGYTF
TRBV28	NA	TRBJ1-2	TRBD1	TGTGCCAGCAGACCACCGGGACAGGCATATGGCTACACCTTC	CASRPPGQAYGYTF
TRBV4-1	NA	TRBJ2-7	NA	TGCGCCAGCAGCCAAGGTCACGGGTACGAGCAGTACTTC	CASSQGHGYEQYF
TRBV7-3	NA	TRBJ2-2	NA	TGTGCCAGCAGCTCAGGTGGGACACCGAACACCGGGGAGCTGTTTTTT	CASSSGGTPNTGELFF
TRBV25-1	NA	TRBJ1-6	NA	TGTGCCAGCATGGGGCGCAGCTCCTATAATTCACCCCTCCACTTT	CASMGRSSYNSPLHF
TRBV7-8	many	TRBJ1-1	NA	TGTGCCAGCAGCACCAGACAGGCGAACACTGAAGCTTTCTTT	CASSTRQANTEAFF
TRBV7-2	many	TRBJ1-2	NA	TGTGCCAGCAGCTCCGGGGGGGGGAATGGCTACACCTTC	CASSSGGGNGYTF
TRBV19	NA	TRBJ1-2	TRBD1	TGTGCCAGTAGTCCAACCTTTTCGGACAGGCATAACTATGGCTACACCTTC	CASSPTFSDRHNYGYTF
TRBV6-5	NA	TRBJ1-2	TRBD1	TGTGCCAGCAGGACAGGGGGAGTTTACTATGGCTACACCTTC	CASRTGGVYYGYTF
TRBV6-1	few	TRBJ1-1	TRBD1	TGTGCCAGCAGTGAGCCCCTTGGACAGGTCTACACTGAAGCTTTCTTT	CASSEPLGQVYTEAFF
TRBV4-2	NA	TRBJ2-7	TRBD2	TGTGCCAGCAGCCAAGAGGGACTAGCGGGGGGGTACGAGCAGTACTTC	CASSQEGLAGGYEQYF
TRBV2	NA	TRBJ2-2	TRBD1	TGTGCCACGGACAGGGGAGATTTATCCGGGGAGCTGTTTTTT	CATDRGDLSGELFF
TRBV7-9	NA	TRBJ2-3	NA	TGTGCCAGCAGCTTAAAGCAGGTCAATCCAGATACGCAGTATTTT	CASSLKQVNPDTQYF
TRBV3-1	NA	TRBJ2-1	NA	TGTGCCAGCAGCCAATGGGGGGGGCGAGGTAATGAGCAGTTCTTC	CASSQWGGRGNEQFF
TRBV7-9	NA	TRBJ2-1	NA	TGTGCCAGCAGCCCTCCCGGGAACATTAATAATGAGCAGTTCTTC	CASSPPGNINNEQFF
TRBV4-2	NA	TRBJ2-5	NA	TGTGCCAGCAGCCAATGGCTCGGAGGCCAAGAGACCCAGTACTTC	CASSQWLGGQETQYF
TRBV7-6	NA	TRBJ2-1	TRBD2	TGTGCCAGCAGGACGACTAGCGGGGGCACCTTCGGTGAGCAGTTCTTC	CASRTTSGGTFGEQFF
TRBV2	NA	TRBJ2-1	TRBD2	TGTGCCAGCGGACGACTAGCGGGGGGGTCCACTTACAATGAGCAGTTCTTC	CASGRLAGGSTYNEQFF
TRBV25-1	few	TRBJ2-7	NA	TGTGCCAGCAGTGAACAGGGAGTCAACGAGCAGTACTTC	CASSEQGVNEQYF
TRBV25-1	NA	TRBJ1-1	NA	TGTGCCAGCAGTGAATTTTTTGGGTTAAAAGCTTTCTTT	CASSEFFGLKAFF
TRBV12-3/TRBV12-4	few	TRBJ1-4	TRBD1	TGTGCCAGCAGTTCGCGGGACGAAAACAGGGGAAAACTGTTTTTT	CASSSRDENRGKLFF
TRBV7-9	many	TRBJ2-5	TRBD1	TGTGCCAGCAGCTCAGCTATCAGACAGGGGCAGGAAAAGACCCAGTACTTC	CASSSAIRQGQEKTQYF
TRBV28	NA	TRBJ2-1	NA	TGTGCCAGCAGTTTGGGGGAGCCCTACAATGAGCAGTTCTTC	CASSLGEPYNEQFF
TRBV6-5	few	TRBJ1-6	TRBD1	TGTGCCAGCAGTTACTCGTGGGGCAGGGGGACTAATTCACCCCTCCACTTT	CASSYSWGRGTNSPLHF
TRBV27	NA	TRBJ2-1	TRBD2	TGTGCCACTCAGGGACGGGGGGACTCCTACAATGAGCAGTTCTTC	CATQGRGDSYNEQFF
TRBV20-1	NA	TRBJ2-6	TRBD1	TGCAGTGCTAGACCCCGGACAGGGGCCTCTGGGGCCAACGTCCTGACTTTC	CSARPRTGASGANVLTF
TRBV7-6	few	TRBJ1-5	TRBD1	TGTGCCAGCAGTCTTAGGAAGGGGGCTAGGGAGCCCCAGCATTTT	CASSLRKGAREPQHF